What follows is one T cell receptor beta chain and its context. No cognate antigen has been identified for it. Base-call qualities are not available, and no considerably larger clone is one nucleotide away. The data were obtained in a study of blood T cells in healthy people across ages (dated by TCRdb to 2014 to 2015). At the level of the whole study: In model experiments, template switching captured roughly one uniquely barcoded TCR beta cDNA molecule for every two T cells. Using deep sequencing normalized with unique cDNA molecular identifiers, the study measured how TCR beta repertoire diversity changes with age. Donors were grouped into four age groups: young (average roughly 15 years), middle-aged (less than 40), aged (around 56) and long-lived (just over 80). To avoid experimental bias, donors of different ages were spread randomly across the sequencing lanes. The study analyzed two additional independent replicas of 1 million unique cDNA reads from the same blood draw for two donors, one aged 18 to 29 and one aged 80 or older. General study outcomes and caveats: Observed TCR beta diversity per million T cells fell roughly linearly with age, and a significant reduction was already apparent by age around 40. Because donor CMV infection status was unknown, age-related changes in expanded clonotypes were potentially confounded. There was a strong correlation between observed TCR beta diversity and the percentage of naive T cells measured by flow cytometry. Compared with the aged group, more naive CD4+ T cells, fewer expanded clones and increased TCR diversity were shown by the long-lived group, suggesting age selection. Estimates of total diversity from one million sequenced T cells were regarded as lower bounds and underestimates. Conclusive comparison of naive and antigen-experienced compartments was prevented by the profiling of bulk unsorted PBMCs.

The roughly 38 donors, aged roughly 6 to 95 years, were systemically healthy Caucasian individuals from Russia. Ten milliliters of peripheral blood were drawn from each donor into EDTA-treated Vacutainer tubes. Ficoll-Paque density-gradient centrifugation was used to isolate PBMCs, with at least 6.5 million per sample. Trizol reagent was used to extract total RNA from the PBMCs, yielding at least 6 micrograms per sample. For every donor, an aliquot of PBMCs went through flow cytometry to measure the percentages of naive CD45RAhigh/CD27high T cells. Receptor amplification or capture employed 5' RACE. Sequencing was carried out with an Illumina HiSeq 2500. The second PCR ran for roughly 7 to 11 cycles and used a J-beta primer mix along with a sample-barcoded 5' primer. A template-switch 5' adaptor carrying 12 random nucleotides introduced a unique molecular identifier onto each TCR beta cDNA molecule. Each sample yielded at least 2.5 million CDR3-containing paired-end reads. First-strand cDNA was synthesized from all RNA with the Mint cDNA synthesis kit, primed by a TRBC-specific oligonucleotide. Following uracil-DNA glycosylase treatment, a first 18-cycle PCR with universal primers M1SS and BC2_uni_R was performed on all cDNA. In the authors' own workflow: For normalization, 1 million high-quality reads were randomly selected from each sample, with every read carrying a distinct molecular identifier. Reads with shared molecular identifiers were discarded instead of being binned into consensus sequences. CDR3 identification, clonotype clustering and error correction used MiTCR with a Q25 quality threshold and the strictest error-elimination algorithm. Lower-bound total TCR beta diversity was estimated with a nonparametric unseen species model using Euler transformation. TCRdb reran the public reads through fastp at Q25 and MiXCR, keeping productive beta chains. Each CDR3 protein appears once, grouped with its most common genes and DNA. These V and J calls originate from TCRdb's pipeline instead of the authors' own analysis. The sample table lists under 2,000,000 distinct CDR3 sequences, 49% of them with a count of one. In total, the top ten clones hold more than 2% of the sample.

Sequenced: blood. This TCR derives from a woman in her forties in good health.

The DNA sequence is TGTGCCAGCAGCGTCGTCTTGGGGGGCGAGCAGTACTTC. This is translated as CASSVVLGGEQYF. Recombination joined TRBV11-3 with TRBJ2-4, with a weak D call of TRBD2 (6 bases match). Near its end, the DNA agrees better with TRBJ2-7, so the J call may be wrong. The CDR3 runs 13 residues from the cysteine to the phenylalanine. Just the 39-base CDR3 DNA is kept, in frame starting at base 1. Looking up the germline V gene yields CDR1 SGHNT and CDR2 YENEEA.